These 20 T cell receptor beta chains were sequenced from one sample in a study of CD8+CD57+ T cells in acquired aplastic anemia. Profiling of TCR beta VDJ combinations and CDR3 sequences used genomic DNA as template. MiXCR was run by TCRdb on the reads, yielding one entry per CDR3 protein. The sample records under 350,000 distinct CDR3 sequences, 45% to 65% being singletons. The specimen was sorted CD4+, CD8+, or CD8+CD57+ T cells (not recorded which) from PBMCs. Receptors were obtained from a human donor with severe aplastic anemia or a healthy control (not recorded which).

Points on this clonotype: The junction differs from germline at one of its ends, possibly a read error. The chain carries TRBV7-3 and TRBJ2-5, with TRBD2 matching over 12 bases. This CDR3 is built from 16 residues. The germline V gene encodes CDR1 SGHTA and CDR2 FQGTGA. CDR3 nucleotide sequence: TGTGCCAGCAGCCCTAGCGGGGGGGCAGCTAGCCCGACCCGGTACTTC. As protein: CASSPSGGAASPTRYF.

V usage is TRBV20-1 and J usage is TRBJ2-7, with 7 bases matching TRBD2. The length of the CDR3 is 14 residues. Unmatched junction bases numbered 5, after V lost 0 bases and J lost 3 bases. CDR1 is DFQATT and CDR2 is SNEGSKA in the germline V gene (reference sequence). The CDR3 reads CSARDRAGHYEQYF. The CDR3 DNA reads as TGCAGTGCTAGAGACCGAGCGGGGCACTACGAGCAGTACTTC.

This clonotype was picked up a small number of times. J is TRBJ1-1 and V is TRBV15; D is uncertain. V was shortened by 3 bases and J by 6 bases, with 20 bases between the two germline ends. Germline CDR1 reads LNHNV; CDR2 reads YYDKDF (reference sequence). The CDR3 covers 16 residues. The CDR3 coding sequence is TGTGCCACCAGCAGTGGTCTTCGGAGTGGATGGCCTGAAGCTTTCTTT. Translated, it gives CATSSGLRSGWPEAFF.

Many counts were recorded for this clonotype. The chain couples TRBV5-1 to TRBJ2-7, with 15 nucleotides matching TRBD2. CDR1 is SGHRS, CDR2 YFSETQ, per germline. The CDR3 has 17 residues. With 7 bases clipped from V and 0 bases from J, the junction kept 8 bases outside the gene matches. The chain's CDR3 is CASSGTSGGLSSYEQYF. For the CDR3, the DNA is TGCGCCAGCTCCGGGACTAGCGGGGGGCTGAGCTCCTACGAGCAGTACTTC.

This clonotype appeared many times. The V call is TRBV20-1, the J call TRBJ2-4; 12 positions match TRBD2. The CDR3 length is 16 residues. The germline gives CDR1 DFQATT, CDR2 SNEGSKA (reference sequence). Losses at the gene ends were 2 bases for V and 3 bases for J; bases not matched to a gene: 5. CDR3 sequence reads: CSARRLAGEIKNIQYF. CDR3 bases: TGCAGTGCTAGAAGACTAGCGGGGGAAATCAAAAACATTCAGTACTTC.

The rearrangement uses TRBV7-9 and TRBJ2-5, with a possible D match to TRBD1 (5 bases). There are 12 residues in the CDR3. Between the trimmed V and J ends, which lost 6 bases and 3 bases, there was a span of 8 bases. The V gene's germline CDR1 is SEHNR and CDR2 FQNEAQ (reference sequence). The CDR3 DNA reads as TGTGCCAGCAGTCCACAGGAAGAGACCCAGTACTTC. Its protein product is CASSPQEETQYF.

A word on this clonotype: A read error is likely, as this CDR3 ends without the conserved phenylalanine or tryptophan. The limits of the CDR3 on the DNA are not certain, so only TCRdb's listed CDR3 is given. The chain uses TRBV7-2 and TRBJ2-7; whether TRBD1, the table's D call, matches the DNA was not checked. The CDR3 spans 8 amino acids, including both terminal residues. In germline, CDR1 is SGHTA, CDR2 FQGNSA. The CDR3 reads CASSTRTG.

V usage is TRBV29-1 and J usage is TRBJ1-3, with TRBD1 as a possible D gene (5 bases). Per the germline V gene, CDR1 is SQVTM and CDR2 is ANQGSEA. There are 14 residues in the CDR3. Trimming pared 4 bases from V and 8 bases from J, leaving 18 bases between. As DNA, the CDR3 is TGCAGCGTTGGGGGGAGCGGGGGTGGCTACACCATATATTTT. Amino acid sequence: CSVGGSGGGYTIYF.

This clonotype was seen repeatedly, ten times or more. The V call is TRBV30, the J call TRBJ1-6, with 7 nucleotides matching TRBD1. Trimming at V came to 3 bases and at J to 8 bases, leaving 7 bases not matched to a gene. The CDR3 runs to 14 residues. The germline V gene encodes CDR1 GTSNPN and CDR2 SVGIG (reference sequence). CDR3 protein: CAWSGPGQHSPLHF. The CDR3, as DNA: TGTGCCTGGAGCGGGCCGGGACAGCATTCACCCCTCCACTTT.

The V call is TRBV9, the J call TRBJ1-1, with 7 bases identical to TRBD1. The CDR3 totals 14 residues. J gave up 8 bases and V 4 bases, and 11 bases lay outside the gene matches. Germline CDR1 SGDLS, CDR2 YYNGEE. CDR3 nucleotides: TGTGCCAGCAGCCCTTATACAGGGGCCGCCGAAGCTTTCTTT. Its protein is CASSPYTGAAEAFF.

The chain links TRBV7-9 to TRBJ2-3, with 9 positions matching TRBD1. The CDR3 covers 12 residues. Trimming cost V 5 bases and J 13 bases; bases outside gene matches: 7. CDR1 SEHNR and CDR2 FQNEAQ come from the germline V gene (reference sequence). The DNA of the CDR3 is TGTGCCAGCAGCGACGCCGGGACAGGGAAGTATTTT. Translating gives CASSDAGTGKYF.

This clonotype was seen more than once but under ten times. The J gene is TRBJ2-2, the V gene TRBV7-9; D may be TRBD2 (5 bases). The CDR3 spans 16 residues. Germline assignment: CDR1 SEHNR and CDR2 FQNEAQ (reference sequence). V was clipped by 5 bases and J by 3 bases, with 16 bases between them. CDR3 DNA sequence: TGTGCCAGCAGCCCCCGGGTTAGCGCCTACACCGGGGAGCTGTTTTTT. It encodes CASSPRVSAYTGELFF. The full variable domain, with the rest looked up from reference TRBV7-9 and TRBJ2-2, is DTGVSQNPRHKITKRGQNVTFRCDPISEHNRLYWYRQTLGQGPEFLTYFQNEAQLEKSRLLSDRFSAERPKGSFSTLEIQRTEQGDSAMYLCASSPRVSAYTGELFFGEGSRLTVL.

The gene calls are TRBV5-1 and TRBJ1-4; no clear D. V was pared by 4 bases and J by 8 bases, with 12 bases between. CDR3 length equals 13 residues. From germline, CDR1 is SGHRS and CDR2 YFSETQ. The CDR3 sequence: CASSEDVKEKLFF. The CDR3 bases are TGCGCCAGCAGCGAGGACGTCAAGGAAAAACTGTTTTTT. The entire variable domain, with the rest obtained from reference TRBV5-1 and TRBJ1-4, is as follows: KAGVTQTPRYLIKTRGQQVTLSCSPISGHRSVSWYQQTPGQGLQFLFEYFSETQRNKGNFPGRFSGRQFSNSRSEMNVSTLELGDSALYLCASSEDVKEKLFFGSGTQLSVL.

The chain uses TRBV20-1 and TRBJ1-5; perhaps TRBD1 as D (5 bases). This CDR3 region has 14 residues. V was cut by 6 bases and J by 1 base, with 13 bases left in between. Germline CDR1 reads DFQATT; CDR2 reads SNEGSKA (reference sequence). In nucleotides, the CDR3 is TGCAGTGCCCCAGCCCGGGGGAGCAATCAGCCCCAGCATTTT. This translates into CSAPARGSNQPQHF.

The chain is built from TRBV20-1 and TRBJ1-1; no clear D gene. Germline V gene data show CDR1 as DFQATT and CDR2 as SNEGSKA (reference sequence). Trimming stripped 5 bases from V and 5 bases from J, with 21 bases between. The CDR3 covers 15 residues. The CDR3 DNA reads as TGCAGTGCTGCCTCGGCCAGGAGGGTAGAGACTGAAGCTTTCTTT. Translation: CSAASARRVETEAFF.

The chain employs TRBV7-7 and TRBJ2-7; D gene unclear. The CDR3 consists of 12 residues. Germline lookup yields CDR1 SSHAT and CDR2 FNYEAQ (reference sequence). Trimming cost V 5 bases and J 7 bases, with 12 bases left between them. This chain's CDR3 is CASSPDGREQYF. CDR3 in DNA: TGTGCCAGCAGCCCCGACGGAAGAGAGCAGTACTTC.

This clonotype has ten or more counts. The chain has TRBV5-1 and TRBJ1-1; no firm D call. The V end lost 4 bases, the J end lost 1 base, and 11 bases lay between the germline ends. The CDR3 is made up of 14 amino acids. Germline V gene lookup returns CDR1 SGHRS and CDR2 YFSETQ. The CDR3 loop is CASSPTLQNTEAFF. DNA of the CDR3: TGCGCCAGCAGCCCGACCTTACAGAACACTGAAGCTTTCTTT.

The count of this clonotype is one. The chain couples TRBV20-1 to TRBJ2-3; TRBD2 might be the D (7 bases). Germline CDR1 is DFQATT and CDR2 is SNEGSKA (reference sequence). The CDR3 extends over 13 amino acids. The V end lost 5 bases, the J end lost 0 bases, and 9 bases lay between the germline ends. The CDR3 DNA follows: TGCAGTGCTGAGGGGGGGAGCACAGATACGCAGTATTTT. Amino acids: CSAEGGSTDTQYF.

The chain is built from TRBV29-1 and TRBJ2-1, with no clear D. With 7 bases removed from V and 9 bases from J, the gap between germline ends came to 13 bases. CDR1 and CDR2 from the germline V gene are SQVTM and ANQGSEA. CDR3 length equals 11 residues. CDR3 protein: CSGVPESEQFF. In nucleotides, the CDR3 is TGCAGCGGGGTCCCAGAGAGTGAGCAGTTCTTC.

The gene calls are TRBV6-4 and TRBJ1-2, with D tentatively TRBD1 (6 bases). Germline V gene data show CDR1 as MRHNA and CDR2 as SNTAGT. With 0 bases removed from V and 2 bases from J, the gap between germline ends came to 16 bases. CDR3 length: 17 amino acids. The CDR3 region is CASSDSSLGARNYGYTF. The CDR3 DNA reads as TGTGCCAGCAGTGACTCTAGTTTGGGGGCGCGAAACTATGGCTACACCTTC.